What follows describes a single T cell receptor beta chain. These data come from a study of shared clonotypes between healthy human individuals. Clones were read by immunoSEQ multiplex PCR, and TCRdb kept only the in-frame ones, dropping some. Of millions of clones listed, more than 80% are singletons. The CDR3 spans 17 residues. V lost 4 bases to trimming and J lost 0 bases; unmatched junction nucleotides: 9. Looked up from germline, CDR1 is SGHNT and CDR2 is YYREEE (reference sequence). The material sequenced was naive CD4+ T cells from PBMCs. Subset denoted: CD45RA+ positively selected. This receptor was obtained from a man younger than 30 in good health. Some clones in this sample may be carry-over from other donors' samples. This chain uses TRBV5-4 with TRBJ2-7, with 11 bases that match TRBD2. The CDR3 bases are TGTGCCAGCAGCGGAGCTCCCGGGACTAGCGGCTCCTACGAGCAGTACTTC. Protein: CASSGAPGTSGSYEQYF.